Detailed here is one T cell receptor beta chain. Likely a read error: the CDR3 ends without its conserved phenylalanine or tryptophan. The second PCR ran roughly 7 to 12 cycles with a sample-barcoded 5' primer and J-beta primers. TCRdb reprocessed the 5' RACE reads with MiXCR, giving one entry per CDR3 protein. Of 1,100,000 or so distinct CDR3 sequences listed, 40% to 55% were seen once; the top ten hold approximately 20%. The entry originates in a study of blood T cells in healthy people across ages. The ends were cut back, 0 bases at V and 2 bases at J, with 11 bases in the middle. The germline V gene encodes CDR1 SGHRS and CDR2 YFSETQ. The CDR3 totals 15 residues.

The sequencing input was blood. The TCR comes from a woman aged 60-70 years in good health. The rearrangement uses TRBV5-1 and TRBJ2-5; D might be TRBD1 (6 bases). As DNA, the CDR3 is TGCGCCAGCAGCTTGGGATTCGACAGGCAAGAGACCCAGTACTTG. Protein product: CASSLGFDRQETQYL.